Sequencing of this T cell receptor (beta chain) was carried out in a study of graft-versus-host responses after intestinal transplantation. Findings of the study overall: In patients with graft-donor T cell macrochimerism, allograft graft-versus-host to host-versus-graft clonal ratios were high. GvH clones occurred in recipient marrow; some first appeared in ileum or blood.

The germline V gene has CDR1 SNHLY and CDR2 FYNNEI. The CDR3 runs 10 residues. Trimming stripped 5 bases from V and 4 bases from J, with 2 bases between. This clone was seen a few times. What it binds is unknown. Other nucleotide sequences in the sample specify the same CDR3. Profiled with immunoSEQ multiplex PCR; TCRdb holds only in-frame clones, not every one. Of 75,000 to 100,000 clones listed, about 93% are singletons. This receptor was taken from a human patient who received an intestinal transplant, so some T cells may come from the graft donor. This material consisted of PBMCs, taken about 440 days after intestinal transplant. The rearrangement links TRBV2 to TRBJ2-5; D remains unclear. The CDR3 nucleotides read TGTGCCAGCAGTCGAGAGACCCAGTACTTC. Amino acid sequence: CASSRETQYF.